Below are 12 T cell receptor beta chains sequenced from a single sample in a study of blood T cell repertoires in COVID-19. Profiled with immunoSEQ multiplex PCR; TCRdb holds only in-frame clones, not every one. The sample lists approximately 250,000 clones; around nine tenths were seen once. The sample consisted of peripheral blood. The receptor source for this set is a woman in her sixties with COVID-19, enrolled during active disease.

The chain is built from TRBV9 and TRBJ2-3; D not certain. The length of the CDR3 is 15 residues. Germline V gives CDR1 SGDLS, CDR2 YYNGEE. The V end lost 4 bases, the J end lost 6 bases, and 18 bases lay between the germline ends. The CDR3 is CASSSVTPGADTQYF. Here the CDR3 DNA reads TGTGCCAGCAGCTCTGTGACACCTGGCGCGGATACGCAGTATTTT.

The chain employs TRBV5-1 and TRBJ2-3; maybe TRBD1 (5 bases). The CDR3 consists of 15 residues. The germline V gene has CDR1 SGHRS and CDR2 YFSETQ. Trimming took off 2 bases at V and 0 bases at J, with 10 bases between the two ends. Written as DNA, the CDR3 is TGCGCCAGCAGCTTTTTTGGGGCTAGCACAGATACGCAGTATTTT. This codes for CASSFFGASTDTQYF.

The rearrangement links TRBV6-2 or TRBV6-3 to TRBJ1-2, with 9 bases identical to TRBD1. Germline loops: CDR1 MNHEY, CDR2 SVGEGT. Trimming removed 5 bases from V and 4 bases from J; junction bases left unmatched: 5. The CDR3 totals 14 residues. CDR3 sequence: CASSPTGGGYGYTF. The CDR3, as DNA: TGTGCCAGCAGTCCCACAGGGGGCGGCTATGGCTACACCTTC.

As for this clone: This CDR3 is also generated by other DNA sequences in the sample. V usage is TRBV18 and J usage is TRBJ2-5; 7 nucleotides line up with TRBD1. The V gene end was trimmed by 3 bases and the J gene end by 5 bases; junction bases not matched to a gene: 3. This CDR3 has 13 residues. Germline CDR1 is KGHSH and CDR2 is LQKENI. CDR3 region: CASSPTGQETQYF. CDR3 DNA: TGTGCCAGCTCACCGACGGGACAGGAGACCCAGTACTTC.

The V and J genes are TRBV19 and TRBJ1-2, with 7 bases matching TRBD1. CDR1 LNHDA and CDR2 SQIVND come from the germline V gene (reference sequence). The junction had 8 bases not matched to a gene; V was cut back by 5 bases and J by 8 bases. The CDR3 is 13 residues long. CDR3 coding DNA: TGTGCCAGTAGTTTAGGGACAGTTAGAGGCTACACCTTC. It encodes CASSLGTVRGYTF.

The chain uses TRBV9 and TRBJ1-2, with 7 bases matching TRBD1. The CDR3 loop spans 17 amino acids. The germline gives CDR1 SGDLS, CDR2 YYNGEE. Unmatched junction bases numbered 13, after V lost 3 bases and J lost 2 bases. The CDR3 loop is CASSDTGDGFFNYGYTF. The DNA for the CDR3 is TGTGCCAGCAGCGACACAGGGGATGGATTCTTCAACTATGGCTACACCTTC.

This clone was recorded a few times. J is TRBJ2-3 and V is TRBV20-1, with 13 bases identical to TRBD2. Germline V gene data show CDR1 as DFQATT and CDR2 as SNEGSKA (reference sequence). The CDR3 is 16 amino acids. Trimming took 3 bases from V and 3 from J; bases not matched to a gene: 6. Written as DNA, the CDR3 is TGCAGTGCTAGTCTGGGACTAGCGGGGATAACAGATACGCAGTATTTT. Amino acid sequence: CSASLGLAGITDTQYF.

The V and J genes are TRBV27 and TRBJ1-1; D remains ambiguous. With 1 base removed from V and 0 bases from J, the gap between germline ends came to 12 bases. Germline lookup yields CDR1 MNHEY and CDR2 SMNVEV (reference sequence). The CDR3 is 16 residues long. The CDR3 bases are TGTGCCAGCAGTTTATATCTGACAACGATGAACACTGAAGCTTTCTTT. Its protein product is CASSLYLTTMNTEAFF.

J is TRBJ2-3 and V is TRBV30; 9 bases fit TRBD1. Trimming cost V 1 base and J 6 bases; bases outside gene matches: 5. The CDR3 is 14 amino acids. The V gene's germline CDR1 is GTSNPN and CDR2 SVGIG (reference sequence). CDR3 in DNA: TGTGCCTGGAGTGACAGGGGGCGAAGGGATACGCAGTATTTT. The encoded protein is CAWSDRGRRDTQYF. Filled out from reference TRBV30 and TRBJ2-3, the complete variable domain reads SQTIHQWPATLVQPVGSPLSLECTVEGTSNPNLYWYRQAAGRGLQLLFYSVGIGQISSEVPQNLSASRPQDRQFILSSKKLLLSDSGFYLCAWSDRGRRDTQYFGPGTRLTVL.

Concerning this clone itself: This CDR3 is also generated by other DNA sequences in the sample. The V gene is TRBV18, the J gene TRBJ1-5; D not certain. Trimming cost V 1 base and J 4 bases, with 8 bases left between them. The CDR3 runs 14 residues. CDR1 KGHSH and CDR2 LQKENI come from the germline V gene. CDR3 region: CASSPQGGNQPQHF. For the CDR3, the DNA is TGTGCCAGCTCACCACAGGGAGGAAATCAGCCCCAGCATTTT.

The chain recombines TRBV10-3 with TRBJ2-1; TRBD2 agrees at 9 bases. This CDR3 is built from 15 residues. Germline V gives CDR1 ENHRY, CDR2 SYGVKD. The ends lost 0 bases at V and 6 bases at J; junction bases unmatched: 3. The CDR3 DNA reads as TGTGCCATCAGTGAGTCTGCGGGAGGGCGCAATGAGCAGTTCTTC. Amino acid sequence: CAISESAGGRNEQFF.

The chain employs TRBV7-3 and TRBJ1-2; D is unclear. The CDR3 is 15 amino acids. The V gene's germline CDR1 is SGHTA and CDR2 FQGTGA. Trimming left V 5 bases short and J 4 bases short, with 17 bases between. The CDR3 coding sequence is TGTGCCAGCAGCCCAGGTCGGGGAGAAATCTATGGCTACACCTTC. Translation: CASSPGRGEIYGYTF.